The clone carrying this T cell receptor (beta chain) was seen repeatedly, ten times or more. Antigen specificity is unknown. The sample originates from a study of immune heterogeneity within non-small cell lung tumors. General study points: Within a patient, dominant CDR3 beta clonotypes were shared across sites, though different locations had unique frequent clones.

For the TCR beta CDR3, multiplex PCR with 32 V and 13 J primers performed the amplification. TCRdb re-derived calls from the multiplex PCR reads in MiXCR, one entry per CDR3 protein. The sample has about 6,400 distinct CDR3 sequences; 22% are singletons. Template came from bulk tumor genomic DNA, at roughly 610 ng per sample. Several biopsies were spaced far apart within each primary tumor and obtained as surgery took place. Those enrolled were patients newly diagnosed with untreated non-small cell lung cancer and undergoing curative surgery. Donors comprised surgical patients with newly diagnosed non-small cell lung cancer, operated on with curative intent. The clonotype originates from an older man with non-small cell lung cancer. Source material: lung tumor tissue.

This CDR3 reads CASSFPTGMNTEAFF. The CDR3 DNA reads as TGTGCCAGCAGCTTCCCGACAGGGATGAACACTGAAGCTTTCTTT. V usage is TRBV5-6 and J usage is TRBJ1-1, with 7 bases that match TRBD1. Germline V lookup: CDR1 SGHDT, CDR2 YYEEEE. V was pared by 2 bases and J by 0 bases, with 4 bases of the junction left unmatched. There are 15 residues in the CDR3.